The next 8 T cell receptor beta chains were all read from a single sample in a study of T cells after posttransplantation cyclophosphamide. Assay used: immunoSEQ multiplex PCR; TCRdb lists only in-frame clones, some missing. The profile shows roughly 11,000 clones, approximately 81% of them singletons. Controls had myeloablative marrow grafts with methotrexate and calcineurin inhibitor, sampled at 1 year. Sequences were derived from PBMCs, sampled less than 400 days after allogeneic stem cell transplant with calcineurin inhibitor and methotrexate. These receptors came from a male patient in his 30s who received an allogeneic stem cell transplant from an unrelated donor, was CMV-positive, and had acute GVHD only. A subset of T cells may come from the graft donor.

The chain combines TRBV19 with TRBJ2-7, with 8 bases that match TRBD1. The CDR3 length is 15 residues. Per germline, CDR1 LNHDA and CDR2 SQIVND (reference sequence). The V segment lost 6 bases and the J segment 0 bases; nucleotides outside the gene matches: 7. CDR3 nucleotide sequence: TGTGCCAGTAGCCTAGCCGGGACAGGCTCCTACGAGCAGTACTTC. Translation: CASSLAGTGSYEQYF.

V gene TRBV29-1 combines with J gene TRBJ2-7; TRBD1 agrees at 7 bases. The trim removed 6 bases at V and 2 bases at J, leaving 7 bases unmatched. Germline lookup yields CDR1 SQVTM and CDR2 ANQGSEA. This CDR3 is built from 13 residues. CDR3 protein: CSVAPGGTYEQYF. The CDR3 DNA reads as TGCAGCGTCGCACCAGGGGGAACCTACGAGCAGTACTTC.

The V and J genes are TRBV6-1 and TRBJ1-1, with 9 positions matching TRBD1. The CDR3 contains 15 residues. V was pared by 5 bases and J by 5 bases, with 9 bases of the junction left unmatched. Germline V gene sequence: CDR1 MNHNS, CDR2 SASEGT. The CDR3 here is CASSTQGQGRTEAFF. The CDR3 region has the DNA TGTGCCAGCAGTACGCAGGGACAGGGACGGACTGAAGCTTTCTTT.

V usage is TRBV6-5 and J usage is TRBJ2-6, with a tentative D call TRBD2 (7 bases). Trimming stripped 10 bases from V and 2 bases from J, with 15 bases between. The CDR3 length is 15 residues. CDR1 is MNHEY and CDR2 is SVGAGI in the germline V gene. DNA for the CDR3: TGTGCCACTAGGAGGGGGGGCGCTGGGGCCAACGTCCTGACTTTC. It is translated as CATRRGGAGANVLTF.

The J gene is TRBJ1-4, the V gene TRBV9; D possibly corresponds to TRBD1 (5 bases). This CDR3 is built from 17 residues. Trimming shortened V by 0 bases and J by 0 bases, and 12 bases separated the two germline ends. The germline gives CDR1 SGDLS, CDR2 YYNGEE. The CDR3 DNA reads as TGTGCCAGCAGCGTAGCTGCGGGGCTCTCAACTAATGAAAAACTGTTTTTT. It codes for CASSVAAGLSTNEKLFF.

V and J are TRBV27 and TRBJ1-1; the match to TRBD1 covers 7 bases. The V segment lost 2 bases and the J segment 3 bases; nucleotides outside the gene matches: 3. The CDR3 totals 14 residues. CDR1 and CDR2 from the germline V gene are MNHEY and SMNVEV (reference sequence). The CDR3 protein is CASSLTGTDTEAFF. In nucleotides, the CDR3 is TGTGCCAGCAGTTTAACCGGGACAGACACTGAAGCTTTCTTT.

The rearrangement joins TRBV5-1 to TRBJ2-7; 7 bases match TRBD1. Trimming at V came to 4 bases and at J to 5 bases, leaving 15 bases not matched to a gene. The CDR3 covers 16 residues. CDR1 SGHRS and CDR2 YFSETQ come from the germline V gene. CDR3 DNA: TGCGCCAGCAGCGTAAGTCCGGGACAGACGTATAACGAGCAGTACTTC. Protein product: CASSVSPGQTYNEQYF.

Comments on this clone: Other DNA sequences in this sample translate to the same CDR3. The rearrangement links TRBV20-1 to TRBJ1-1; a weak D match, TRBD1 (5 bases). The CDR3 covers 11 residues. Germline V CDR1 and CDR2: DFQATT, SNEGSKA (reference sequence). The germline V and J ends were trimmed by 5 bases and 4 bases, with 8 bases remaining between them. The CDR3 DNA reads TGCAGTGCTTTACAGGTCACTGAAGCTTTCTTT. Protein: CSALQVTEAFF.